This T cell receptor beta chain was found in a study of blood T cell repertoires in COVID-19. Assay: immunoSEQ multiplex PCR; the TCRdb copy retains only in-frame clones and omits some. The repertoire consists of about 41,000 clones, with roughly 85% occurring once and the leading ten covering roughly 4.5%. The CDR3 spans 12 residues. CDR1 and CDR2 from the germline V gene are SQVTM and ANQGSEA. Trimming took off 0 bases at V and 3 bases at J, with 5 bases between the two ends. Input material: peripheral blood. This sequence originates from a man between 60 and 75 years old with acute or convalescent COVID-19. The chain recombines TRBV29-1 with TRBJ1-2; D possibly corresponds to TRBD1 (5 bases). In nucleotides, the CDR3 is TGCAGCGTTGAAGACAGGGACTATGGCTACACCTTC. Translating it yields CSVEDRDYGYTF.